These T cell receptor beta chains were read from a single sample in a study of blood T cell repertoires in COVID-19. The method was immunoSEQ multiplex PCR; TCRdb's version includes in-frame clones alone and lacks a portion of them. Of 100,000 to 150,000 clones listed, over 75% are singletons. Material for sequencing was peripheral blood. These receptors were collected from a man aged 25 to 40 with COVID-19, enrolled during active disease. The CDR3 runs from the conserved cysteine through the conserved F or W. The order of the fields is clone size, V gene, J gene, D gene, CDR3 protein, CDR3 DNA. D genes are given only for firm matches. Size is omitted from some rows. Given values are once, few, many or a class for expanded clones.

clone size: once; V gene: TRBV4-3; J gene: TRBJ2-3; D gene: TRBD2; CDR3 protein: CASSQDWRSGGSLDTQYF; CDR3 DNA: TGCGCCAGCAGCCAAGATTGGCGCAGCGGGGGGTCCCTAGATACGCAGTATTTT
clone size: -; V gene: TRBV28; J gene: TRBJ2-1; D gene: -; CDR3 protein: CASSLSYNEQFF; CDR3 DNA: TGTGCCAGCAGTTTATCGTACAATGAGCAGTTCTTC
clone size: -; V gene: TRBV4-1; J gene: TRBJ1-5; D gene: TRBD1; CDR3 protein: CASSQEDRGFNQPQHF; CDR3 DNA: TGCGCCAGCAGCCAGGAGGACAGGGGGTTCAATCAGCCCCAGCATTTT
clone size: -; V gene: TRBV19; J gene: TRBJ1-5; D gene: TRBD1; CDR3 protein: CASSARDRAYQPQHF; CDR3 DNA: TGTGCCAGTAGCGCTAGGGACAGGGCGTATCAGCCCCAGCATTTT
clone size: few; V gene: TRBV7-7; J gene: TRBJ2-1; D gene: -; CDR3 protein: CASSPAGSGSYNEQFF; CDR3 DNA: TGTGCCAGCAGCCCAGCGGGTAGCGGATCCTACAATGAGCAGTTCTTC
clone size: -; V gene: TRBV19; J gene: TRBJ2-3; D gene: -; CDR3 protein: CASSSVTDTQYF; CDR3 DNA: TGTGCCAGTAGTAGCGTCACAGATACGCAGTATTTT
clone size: -; V gene: TRBV12-3/TRBV12-4; J gene: TRBJ2-2; D gene: -; CDR3 protein: CASSSSRGELFF; CDR3 DNA: TGTGCCAGCAGTTCCTCTAGGGGGGAGCTGTTTTTT
clone size: -; V gene: TRBV2; J gene: TRBJ2-7; D gene: TRBD1; CDR3 protein: CASSEEDRASYEQYF; CDR3 DNA: TGTGCCAGCAGTGAAGAGGACAGGGCTTCCTACGAGCAGTACTTC
clone size: -; V gene: TRBV27; J gene: TRBJ2-4; D gene: TRBD1; CDR3 protein: CASSFQGGLGNIQYF; CDR3 DNA: TGTGCCAGCAGTTTTCAAGGGGGCTTGGGAAACATTCAGTACTTC
clone size: few; V gene: TRBV10-2; J gene: TRBJ1-6; D gene: -; CDR3 protein: CASMDEGGSYNSPLHF; CDR3 DNA: TGCGCCAGCATGGATGAGGGCGGCTCCTATAATTCACCCCTCCACTTT
clone size: -; V gene: TRBV5-1; J gene: TRBJ2-1; D gene: -; CDR3 protein: CASSLPKTGQYPYNEQFF; CDR3 DNA: TGCGCCAGCAGCTTGCCCAAGACAGGACAATACCCCTACAATGAGCAGTTCTTC
clone size: -; V gene: TRBV4-2; J gene: TRBJ2-1; D gene: -; CDR3 protein: CASSRGNSGSFNEQFF; CDR3 DNA: TGTGCCAGCAGTCGGGGTAACAGCGGGTCCTTTAATGAGCAGTTCTTC
clone size: -; V gene: TRBV7-9; J gene: TRBJ1-2; D gene: TRBD1; CDR3 protein: CATGQVGYYGYTF; CDR3 DNA: TGTGCCACCGGACAGGTGGGGTACTATGGCTACACCTTC
clone size: once; V gene: TRBV11-2; J gene: TRBJ2-3; D gene: -; CDR3 protein: CASQSTDTQYF; CDR3 DNA: TGTGCCAGCCAGAGCACAGATACGCAGTATTTT
clone size: -; V gene: TRBV7-9; J gene: TRBJ2-3; D gene: -; CDR3 protein: CASSPNLDTQYF; CDR3 DNA: TGTGCCAGCAGCCCAAACTTAGATACGCAGTATTTT
clone size: -; V gene: TRBV19; J gene: TRBJ2-2; D gene: TRBD2; CDR3 protein: CASSIWGGNTGELFF; CDR3 DNA: TGTGCCAGTAGTATCTGGGGGGGGAACACCGGGGAGCTGTTTTTT
clone size: few; V gene: TRBV6-5; J gene: TRBJ2-1; D gene: TRBD1; CDR3 protein: CASSFRTGGKQFF; CDR3 DNA: TGTGCCAGCAGTTTTCGGACAGGGGGCAAGCAGTTCTTC
clone size: -; V gene: TRBV5-1; J gene: TRBJ2-1; D gene: -; CDR3 protein: CASSLAGPQEGYEQFF; CDR3 DNA: TGCGCCAGCAGCTTGGCGGGTCCCCAAGAGGGCTATGAGCAGTTCTTC
clone size: -; V gene: TRBV18; J gene: TRBJ1-2; D gene: TRBD1; CDR3 protein: CASSPPGQANYGYTF; CDR3 DNA: TGTGCCAGCTCACCACCGGGACAGGCGAACTATGGCTACACCTTC
clone size: -; V gene: TRBV11-2; J gene: TRBJ1-2; D gene: -; CDR3 protein: CASSLGGFSYGYTF; CDR3 DNA: TGTGCCAGCAGCCTCGGAGGGTTTAGCTATGGCTACACCTTC
clone size: -; V gene: TRBV7-9; J gene: TRBJ2-3; D gene: -; CDR3 protein: CASSELTDTQYF; CDR3 DNA: TGTGCCAGCAGTGAACTCACAGATACGCAGTATTTT
clone size: -; V gene: TRBV7-2; J gene: TRBJ1-3; D gene: -; CDR3 protein: CASSSRVGTIYF; CDR3 DNA: TGTGCCAGCTCTTCCAGGGTGGGCACCATATATTTT
clone size: -; V gene: TRBV2; J gene: TRBJ1-2; D gene: -; CDR3 protein: CASSEREGGADGYTF; CDR3 DNA: TGTGCCAGCAGTGAAAGGGAAGGGGGGGCCGATGGCTACACCTTC
clone size: -; V gene: TRBV13; J gene: TRBJ1-4; D gene: -; CDR3 protein: CASSLGDLSGEKLFF; CDR3 DNA: TGTGCCAGCAGCCTAGGCGACCTTAGCGGTGAAAAACTGTTTTTT
clone size: -; V gene: TRBV7-6; J gene: TRBJ1-3; D gene: -; CDR3 protein: CASSRGQSYSGNTIYF; CDR3 DNA: TGTGCCAGCAGCCGCGGACAGAGTTACTCTGGAAACACCATATATTTT
clone size: -; V gene: TRBV13; J gene: TRBJ1-4; D gene: -; CDR3 protein: CASSFEGEKLFF; CDR3 DNA: TGTGCCAGCAGCTTCGAGGGTGAAAAACTGTTTTTT
clone size: few; V gene: TRBV29-1; J gene: TRBJ1-3; D gene: -; CDR3 protein: CSVGPTGTDSGNTIYF; CDR3 DNA: TGCAGCGTTGGGCCGACAGGCACGGACTCTGGAAACACCATATATTTT
clone size: -; V gene: TRBV27; J gene: TRBJ1-2; D gene: -; CDR3 protein: CASSPLGGAGYGYTF; CDR3 DNA: TGTGCCAGCAGCCCTCTTGGGGGCGCTGGCTATGGCTACACCTTC
clone size: few; V gene: TRBV6-5; J gene: TRBJ1-1; D gene: -; CDR3 protein: CASSALTANTEAFF; CDR3 DNA: TGTGCCAGCAGCGCTCTCACAGCGAACACTGAAGCTTTCTTT
clone size: -; V gene: TRBV4-1; J gene: TRBJ1-1; D gene: -; CDR3 protein: CASSQDFSVEAFF; CDR3 DNA: TGCGCCAGCAGCCAAGATTTCTCAGTTGAAGCTTTCTTT
clone size: -; V gene: TRBV5-6; J gene: TRBJ1-2; D gene: -; CDR3 protein: CASSLGTPHYGYTF; CDR3 DNA: TGTGCCAGCAGCCTGGGGACACCGCACTATGGCTACACCTTC
clone size: once; V gene: TRBV28; J gene: TRBJ1-1; D gene: -; CDR3 protein: CASSLSSGFTEAFF; CDR3 DNA: TGTGCCAGCAGTTTAAGTTCGGGGTTCACTGAAGCTTTCTTT
clone size: -; V gene: TRBV7-9; J gene: TRBJ1-2; D gene: -; CDR3 protein: CASSFGVDGYTF; CDR3 DNA: TGTGCCAGCAGCTTCGGTGTGGATGGCTACACCTTC
clone size: -; V gene: TRBV28; J gene: TRBJ1-1; D gene: -; CDR3 protein: CASSFGGAGNTEAFF; CDR3 DNA: TGTGCCAGCAGTTTTGGGGGCGCCGGGAACACTGAAGCTTTCTTT
clone size: -; V gene: TRBV12-3/TRBV12-4; J gene: TRBJ1-1; D gene: -; CDR3 protein: CASSLTVNTEAFF; CDR3 DNA: TGTGCCAGCAGTTTAACGGTGAACACTGAAGCTTTCTTT
clone size: -; V gene: TRBV5-4; J gene: TRBJ2-7; D gene: -; CDR3 protein: CASSSGGGYEQYF; CDR3 DNA: TGTGCCAGCAGTTCTGGGGGCGGCTACGAGCAGTACTTC
clone size: -; V gene: TRBV19; J gene: TRBJ1-4; D gene: TRBD1; CDR3 protein: CASTTGFDEKLFF; CDR3 DNA: TGTGCCAGCACGACAGGGTTCGATGAAAAACTGTTTTTT
clone size: -; V gene: TRBV28; J gene: TRBJ1-1; D gene: TRBD1; CDR3 protein: CASSLIQGGTEAFF; CDR3 DNA: TGTGCCAGCAGTTTGATACAGGGGGGCACTGAAGCTTTCTTT
clone size: -; V gene: TRBV25-1; J gene: TRBJ1-2; D gene: -; CDR3 protein: CASTPGRGYTF; CDR3 DNA: TGTGCCAGCACCCCAGGGCGCGGCTACACCTTC
clone size: -; V gene: TRBV30; J gene: TRBJ2-7; D gene: -; CDR3 protein: CAWSVSYEQYF; CDR3 DNA: TGTGCCTGGAGTGTGAGTTACGAGCAGTACTTC
clone size: -; V gene: TRBV9; J gene: TRBJ1-1; D gene: -; CDR3 protein: CASSVEPDSSMNTEAFF; CDR3 DNA: TGTGCCAGCAGCGTAGAGCCGGACTCGTCAATGAACACTGAAGCTTTCTTT
clone size: -; V gene: TRBV30; J gene: TRBJ2-1; D gene: -; CDR3 protein: CAWSVGAWEFF; CDR3 DNA: TGTGCCTGGAGTGTAGGGGCCTGGGAGTTCTTC
clone size: -; V gene: TRBV13; J gene: TRBJ1-5; D gene: TRBD1; CDR3 protein: CASSSTSGTGGRQPQHF; CDR3 DNA: TGTGCCAGCAGCTCGACCTCCGGGACAGGGGGCCGTCAGCCCCAGCATTTT
clone size: -; V gene: TRBV11-2; J gene: TRBJ1-6; D gene: -; CDR3 protein: CASSARLGNSPLHF; CDR3 DNA: TGTGCCAGCAGCGCCCGACTAGGCAATTCACCCCTCCACTTT
clone size: -; V gene: TRBV6-5; J gene: TRBJ2-7; D gene: TRBD2; CDR3 protein: CASSKLAGSSYEQYF; CDR3 DNA: TGTGCCAGCAGTAAACTAGCGGGGTCCTCCTACGAGCAGTACTTC
clone size: -; V gene: TRBV30; J gene: TRBJ1-2; D gene: -; CDR3 protein: CAWSVATNGYTF; CDR3 DNA: TGTGCCTGGAGTGTGGCAACGAATGGCTACACCTTC
clone size: -; V gene: TRBV24-1; J gene: TRBJ2-1; D gene: TRBD2; CDR3 protein: CATSDNGRADEQFF; CDR3 DNA: TGTGCCACCAGTGATAACGGGAGGGCCGATGAGCAGTTCTTC